A selection of T cell receptor beta chains follows, all from one sample in a study of blood T cell repertoires in COVID-19. Clones were read by immunoSEQ multiplex PCR, and TCRdb kept only the in-frame ones, dropping some. Among 350,000 or so clones listed, around nine tenths were seen once. Specimen: PBMCs or T cells enriched from blood (not recorded which). The receptor set was obtained from a woman aged 25 to 39 who had been exposed to COVID-19. Each CDR3 is given with its conserved first and last residue. A D gene is named only where the DNA matches it firmly. Expanded clones are given a class, and other clones once, few, many or no size at all.

length	size	V	J	D	CDR3	DNA
13	.	TRBV12-3/TRBV12-4	TRBJ2-7	.	CASSFGGTYEQYF	TGTGCCAGCAGTTTTGGAGGCACCTACGAGCAGTACTTC
17	.	TRBV3-1/TRBV3-2	TRBJ2-7	TRBD2	CASSRGTSGRGQYEQYF	TGTGCCAGCAGCCGCGGGACTAGCGGGAGGGGACAATACGAGCAGTACTTC
15	.	TRBV9	TRBJ1-4	.	CASSVAAGVNEKLFF	TGTGCCAGCAGCGTAGCAGCAGGGGTAAATGAAAAACTGTTTTTT
16	.	TRBV4-1	TRBJ2-7	TRBD2	CASSQEGPSGSYEQYF	TGCGCCAGCAGCCAAGAAGGTCCTAGCGGGAGTTACGAGCAGTACTTC
12	.	TRBV2	TRBJ1-2	.	CASGQGNGGYTF	TGTGCCAGCGGGCAGGGTAACGGTGGCTACACCTTC
15	.	TRBV2	TRBJ2-7	.	CASSVQLGLRAEQYF	TGTGCCAGCAGCGTTCAGTTGGGGCTCAGGGCCGAGCAGTACTTC
14	.	TRBV29-1	TRBJ2-3	.	CSVEQGPTRHTQYF	TGCAGCGTTGAACAGGGGCCAACTAGACATACGCAGTATTTT
16	.	TRBV7-3	TRBJ2-1	TRBD2	CASSPSGTSGFNEQFF	TGTGCCAGCAGCCCCTCCGGGACTAGCGGGTTCAATGAGCAGTTCTTC
15	.	TRBV14	TRBJ1-3	.	CASSQAGRAGNTIYF	TGTGCCAGCAGCCAAGCCGGGAGGGCTGGAAACACCATATATTTT
15	.	TRBV11-2	TRBJ1-5	.	CASSLDPGWNQPQHF	TGTGCCAGCAGCTTAGACCCGGGATGGAATCAGCCCCAGCATTTT
16	.	TRBV13	TRBJ2-1	TRBD2	CASSLGKREPYNEQFF	TGTGCCAGCAGCTTAGGGAAGCGGGAGCCCTACAATGAGCAGTTCTTC
13	.	TRBV19	TRBJ2-7	TRBD1	CASSRTGNYEQYF	TGTGCCAGTAGCCGGACAGGCAATTACGAGCAGTACTTC
18	.	TRBV21-1	TRBJ1-5	.	CASSKGKEDRLSNQPQHF	TGTGCCAGCAGCAAAGGAAAAGAGGACAGACTTAGCAATCAGCCCCAGCATTTT
19	.	TRBV6-1	TRBJ1-5	.	CASSEVSLFKSYRNQPQHF	TGTGCCAGCAGTGAAGTTTCCCTGTTTAAGTCCTATCGCAATCAGCCCCAGCATTTT
16	.	TRBV11-2	TRBJ2-1	TRBD2	CASSSLAGVAAAEQFF	TGTGCCAGCAGCTCACTAGCGGGAGTCGCCGCGGCTGAGCAGTTCTTC
15	.	TRBV27	TRBJ1-1	.	CASSETGLWNTEAFF	TGTGCCAGCAGTGAAACAGGGCTATGGAACACTGAAGCTTTCTTT
16	.	TRBV11-2	TRBJ2-7	TRBD2	CASSLGPGLGGYEQYF	TGTGCCAGCAGCTTAGGACCGGGACTAGGGGGCTACGAGCAGTACTTC
17	few	TRBV4-1	TRBJ1-5	TRBD1	CASSREGTGGDHQPQHF	TGCGCCAGCAGCCGTGAAGGAACAGGGGGAGACCATCAGCCCCAGCATTTT
15	.	TRBV6-5	TRBJ2-7	.	CASTGTGVNYYEQYF	TGTGCCAGCACGGGGACGGGGGTTAACTACTACGAGCAGTACTTC
13	.	TRBV15	TRBJ2-5	.	CATSRVYQETQYF	TGTGCCACCAGCAGAGTCTACCAAGAGACCCAGTACTTC
20	once	TRBV24-1	TRBJ2-1	TRBD2	CATSDLGTSGKSPTYNEQFF	TGTGCCACCAGTGATCTAGGGACTAGCGGGAAATCCCCTACCTACAATGAGCAGTTCTTC
16	.	TRBV7-9	TRBJ2-3	TRBD2	CASTPGLAGSTDTQYF	TGTGCCAGCACCCCTGGGCTAGCGGGTAGCACAGATACGCAGTATTTT
19	.	TRBV15	TRBJ2-1	TRBD2	CATSRETGLANYPYNEQFF	TGTGCCACCAGCAGAGAAACGGGACTAGCTAATTATCCTTACAATGAGCAGTTCTTC
13	.	TRBV28	TRBJ2-2	.	CASSAGIPGELFF	TGTGCCAGCAGCGCAGGGATACCCGGGGAGCTGTTTTTT